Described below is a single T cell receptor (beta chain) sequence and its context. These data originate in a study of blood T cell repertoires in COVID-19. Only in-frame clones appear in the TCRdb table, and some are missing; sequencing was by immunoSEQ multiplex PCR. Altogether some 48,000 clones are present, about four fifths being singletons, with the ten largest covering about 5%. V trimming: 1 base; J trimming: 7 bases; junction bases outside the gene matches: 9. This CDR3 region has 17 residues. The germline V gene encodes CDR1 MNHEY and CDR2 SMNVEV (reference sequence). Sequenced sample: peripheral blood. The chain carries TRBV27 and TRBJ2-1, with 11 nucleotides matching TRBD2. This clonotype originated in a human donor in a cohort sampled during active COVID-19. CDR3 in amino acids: CASSLLGGTSGSNEQFF. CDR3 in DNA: TGTGCCAGCAGTTTATTAGGAGGGACTAGCGGAAGTAATGAGCAGTTCTTC.